This TCR beta chain was documented in a study of T cells expressing NK-cell markers (dated by TCRdb to 2020 to 2022). At the level of the whole study: Three sorted T-cell subsets (CD3+CD56+NKG2C+, CD3+CD56+NKG2C- and CD3+CD56-NKG2C+) from 7 to 9 donors had their TCR beta-chain repertoires profiled. Illumina HiSeq 2000/2500, MiSeq or NextSeq was used to sequence libraries as 2 x 150 bp reads. Randomly selected healthy volunteers, three men and five women, were used as the eight sequenced donors. Seven of the eight sequenced donors were HCMV-seropositive and one was HCMV-seronegative.

HCMV-specific IgG was detected in serum with a commercial ELISA kit to determine HCMV serostatus. Ficoll density gradient centrifugation was used to isolate peripheral blood mononuclear cells from blood. Measured from the cysteine to the phenylalanine, the CDR3 is 15 residues long. No DNA is listed. CDR1 and CDR2 were assigned from the germline V gene as KGHDR and SFDVKD. Of note for this clonotype: No antigen is known for it.

On the study overall, not on this receptor specifically: For six donors, the dominant CD3+CD56+NKG2C+ clonotypes were among the top 10 CD8+ clonotypes and accounted for about 1.0-8% of CD8+ T cells. Those dominant clonotypes were again the most abundant among CD3+CD56-NKG2C+ cells in a handful of donors, at roughly 25-60.1%. Whether the expanded NKG2C-expressing T cell clones were specific for HCMV antigens remained unclear.

This sample was sequenced with an Illumina HiSeq 2000. The TCR beta cDNA libraries were made using 5'RACE template switching, a step that added both a universal primer site and unique molecular identifiers. cDNA synthesis was primed from the TCR beta constant segment, followed by two successive PCR amplification steps. The authors' analysis ran thus. MIGEC was used to demultiplex reads and group reads by UMI, and MiTCR was used to assemble and quantify clonotypes. Only TCR cDNA sequences supported by at least two reads were kept to exclude erroneous sequences. The tcR package was used for downstream repertoire analysis, and clonotypes were matched across fractions by CDR3 nucleotide sequence plus V segment. VDJmatch was used to annotate antigen specificity against VDJdb, with one amino acid substitution in CDR3 allowed. Through TCRdb reprocessing, the reads give one entry per CDR3 protein sequence; DNA is omitted. Here the V and J calls rest on TCRdb's processing, not on the authors' analysis. This sample's table has entries for 550,000 or so distinct CDR3 sequences. Of the sample, less than 4.5% is held by the ten largest clones.

The rearrangement joined TRBV24-1 to TRBJ2-1; without DNA, the TCRdb call of TRBD2 cannot be checked. The sequenced sample was blood T cells: a sorted CD56 or NKG2C T cell subset, CD4+ or CD8+ T cells, or bulk PBMC T cells (not recorded which). This clonotype was sampled from a man in his late teens or twenties in good health. Donor details come from another sample of the same person, matched by shared clones. The CDR3 here reads CATSDELGGYNEQFF.